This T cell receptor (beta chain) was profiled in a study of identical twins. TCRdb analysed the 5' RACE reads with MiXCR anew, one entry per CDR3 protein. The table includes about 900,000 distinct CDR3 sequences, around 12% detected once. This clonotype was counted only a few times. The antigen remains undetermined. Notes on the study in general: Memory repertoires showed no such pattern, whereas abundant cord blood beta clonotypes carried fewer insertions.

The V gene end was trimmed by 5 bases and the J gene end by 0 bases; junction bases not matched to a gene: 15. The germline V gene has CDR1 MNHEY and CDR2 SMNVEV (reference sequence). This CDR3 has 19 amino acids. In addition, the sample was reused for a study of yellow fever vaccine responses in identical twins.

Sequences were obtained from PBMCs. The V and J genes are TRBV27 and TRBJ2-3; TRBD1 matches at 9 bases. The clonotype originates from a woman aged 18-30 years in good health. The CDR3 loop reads CASSPLGQGMGLSTDTQYF. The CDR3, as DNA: TGTGCCAGCAGTCCCCTGGGACAGGGCATGGGCCTTAGCACAGATACGCAGTATTTT.